Each of the 32 T cell receptor beta chains below was sequenced from the same sample in a study of beta chain features in type 1 diabetes. Study-level points and caveats: People with Type 1 diabetes carried modestly yet significantly shorter TCRB CDR3s in all four CD4+ subsets.

Their recognized antigens are unknown. All of the isolated RNA was reverse transcribed, so expressed TCRB transcripts were sequenced. The protocol was immunoSEQ multiplex PCR, while the TCRdb copy is restricted to in-frame clones and leaves out a portion. The sample consists of 600,000 to 750,000 clones, approximately 13% of them appearing once. Sequenced material: naive CD4+ T cells from blood. These receptors originate from a man younger than 40 with type 1 diabetes.

CDR3 protein: CSVTTGQGVDEAFF. CDR3 nucleotide sequence: TGCAGCGTTACAACGGGACAGGGGGTTGATGAAGCTTTCTTT. The gene calls are TRBV29-1 and TRBJ1-1, with 11 bases identical to TRBD1. The CDR3 extends over 14 amino acids. Unmatched junction bases numbered 9, after V lost 5 bases and J lost 7 bases. Germline CDR1 is SQVTM and CDR2 is ANQGSEA.

A few counts support this clone. Here the CDR3 reads CASSMASEGNTEAFF. The CDR3 DNA sequence: TGTGCCAGTAGTATGGCCTCAGAGGGAAACACTGAAGCTTTCTTT. The chain joins TRBV19 to TRBJ1-1; no reliable D call. This CDR3 region has 15 residues. The V gene's germline CDR1 is LNHDA and CDR2 SQIVND (reference sequence). V gave up 3 bases and J gave up 2 bases, with 13 bases separating them.

In this sample, this clone turned up a few times. The genes are TRBV7-8 and TRBJ1-6; 7 bases align to TRBD1. The CDR3 has 15 amino acids. The germline V gene has CDR1 SGHVS and CDR2 FQNEAQ. J lost 3 bases, V lost 5 bases, and 4 bases had no gene match. The CDR3 protein is CASSTTGVYNSPLHF. The CDR3 DNA sequence: TGTGCCAGCAGCACAACAGGGGTCTATAATTCACCCCTCCACTTT.

V and J are TRBV5-1 and TRBJ1-1, with D perhaps matching TRBD1 (5 bases). This CDR3 spans 13 amino acids. Germline V CDR1 and CDR2: SGHRS, YFSETQ. The V end was cut by 1 base, the J end by 8 bases, with 12 bases between. For the CDR3, the DNA is TGCGCCAGCAGCTTGTTCTGGGGGATCGAAGCTTTCTTT. Protein: CASSLFWGIEAFF.

This clone was seen a handful of times. The rearrangement uses TRBV18 and TRBJ2-7; 10 positions agree with TRBD1. V was clipped by 4 bases and J by 0 bases; unmatched bases: 6. This CDR3 comprises 16 residues. CDR1 is KGHSH, CDR2 LQKENI, per germline. The CDR3 sequence: CASSRDRGDSSYEQYF. The CDR3 nucleotides are TGTGCCAGCTCACGGGACAGGGGCGACTCCTCCTACGAGCAGTACTTC.

The V and J genes are TRBV27 and TRBJ2-5, with a weak D call TRBD2 (5 bases). Germline V CDR1 and CDR2: MNHEY, SMNVEV (reference sequence). There are 15 residues in the CDR3. V was cut by 3 bases and J by 6 bases, with 17 bases left in between. CDR3 nucleotide sequence: TGTGCCAGCAGTTTTCAGACCGGCGGGCTCCAGACCCAGTACTTC. It codes for CASSFQTGGLQTQYF.

This clone came up a few times. This sequence joins TRBV6-6 and TRBJ1-4; D is unclear. Germline V gene sequence: CDR1 MNHNY, CDR2 SVGAGI (reference sequence). The V and J ends lost 6 bases and 4 bases respectively, with 18 bases between them. The length of the CDR3 is 16 residues. Here the CDR3 reads CASRPQWKGDNEKLFF. The CDR3 DNA reads TGTGCCAGCAGACCCCAGTGGAAGGGAGATAATGAAAAACTGTTTTTT.

This chain links TRBV5-6 with TRBJ2-1; D unresolved. Deletions cut 6 bases from V and 9 bases from J, with 13 bases between. The germline V gene has CDR1 SGHDT and CDR2 YYEEEE. The length of the CDR3 is 12 residues. The CDR3 DNA follows: TGTGCCAGCACCATTAAGGGCGGTGAGCAGTTCTTC. Its translation: CASTIKGGEQFF.

The V and J genes are TRBV9 and TRBJ1-1, with TRBD1 identical over 10 bases. Germline V gives CDR1 SGDLS, CDR2 YYNGEE. This CDR3 region has 15 residues. Losses at the gene ends were 4 bases for V and 2 bases for J; bases not matched to a gene: 5. For the CDR3, the DNA is TGTGCCAGCAGCCCTAGACAGGGGGCTAACACTGAAGCTTTCTTT. Translation: CASSPRQGANTEAFF.

Comments on this clone: Other DNA sequences within the sample encode an identical CDR3. The chain carries TRBV7-2 and TRBJ2-7, with D perhaps matching TRBD2 (5 bases). Trimming left V 1 base short and J 2 bases short, with 12 bases between. Per germline, CDR1 SGHTA and CDR2 FQGNSA. This CDR3 comprises 15 residues. CDR3 region: CASSLGAGSPYEQYF. For the CDR3, the DNA is TGTGCCAGCAGCTTAGGTGCGGGCAGTCCCTACGAGCAGTACTTC. Complete variable domain (other parts from reference TRBV7-2 and TRBJ2-7): GAGVSQSPSNKVTEKGKDVELRCDPISGHTALYWYRQSLGQGLEFLIYFQGNSAPDKSGLPSDRFSAERTGGSVSTLTIQRTQQEDSAVYLCASSLGAGSPYEQYFGPGTRLTVT.

The chain couples TRBV19 to TRBJ2-3; tentatively, D is TRBD1 (5 bases). With 2 bases removed from V and 0 bases from J, the gap between germline ends came to 15 bases. This CDR3 comprises 17 residues. CDR1 and CDR2 from the germline V gene are LNHDA and SQIVND (reference sequence). The CDR3 sequence: CASSIKTATTSTDTQYF. The CDR3 DNA is TGTGCCAGTAGTATAAAGACAGCCACCACGAGCACAGATACGCAGTATTTT.

A word on this clone: The sample carries other DNA sequences with the same CDR3. The V call is TRBV6-5, the J call TRBJ2-5; the D gene is possibly TRBD2 (5 bases). Germline CDR1 is MNHEY and CDR2 is SVGAGI. The V end was cut by 0 bases, the J end by 2 bases, with 7 bases between. The CDR3 runs 14 residues. The CDR3 region has the DNA TGTGCCAGCAGTTACTCCGGACTTCAAGAGACCCAGTACTTC. This codes for CASSYSGLQETQYF.

The chain uses TRBV6-1 and TRBJ1-1, with 7 bases lining up with TRBD1. CDR1 is MNHNS and CDR2 is SASEGT in the germline V gene. The CDR3 covers 14 residues. V lost 7 bases to trimming and J lost 2 bases; unmatched junction nucleotides: 7. The CDR3 nucleotides read TGTGCCAGCAATTTCGACAGGGTAAACACTGAAGCTTTCTTT. It is translated as CASNFDRVNTEAFF.

CDR3 loop: CASSSRGQGPTEAFF. In DNA, the CDR3 is TGTGCCAGCAGCTCCCGGGGGCAGGGGCCCACTGAAGCTTTCTTT. The rearrangement links TRBV9 to TRBJ1-1; D is perhaps TRBD1 (6 bases). Germline values: CDR1 SGDLS, CDR2 YYNGEE. The CDR3 spans 15 residues. V was cut by 4 bases and J by 4 bases, with 17 bases left in between.

The rearrangement links TRBV2 to TRBJ1-2; unclear D gene. The CDR3 runs 14 residues. Germline values: CDR1 SNHLY, CDR2 FYNNEI. The germline V and J ends were trimmed by 0 bases and 7 bases, with 12 bases remaining between them. The CDR3 is CASSEAWSTGGYTF. CDR3 nucleotides: TGTGCCAGCAGTGAAGCTTGGAGCACGGGTGGCTACACCTTC. Variable domain in full (rest from reference TRBV2 and TRBJ1-2): EPEVTQTPSHQVTQMGQEVILRCVPISNHLYFYWYRQILGQKVEFLVSFYNNEISEKSEIFDDQFSVERPDGSNFTLKIRSTKLEDSAMYFCASSEAWSTGGYTFGSGTRLTVV.

As DNA, the CDR3 is TGTGCCAGCAGTTCTCCCTCGAACACTGAAGCTTTCTTT. Translated: CASSSPSNTEAFF. The J gene is TRBJ1-1, the V gene TRBV6-6; no firm D call. V was shortened by 4 bases and J by 1 base, with 7 bases between the two germline ends. Germline V lookup: CDR1 MNHNY, CDR2 SVGAGI (reference sequence). The CDR3 runs to 13 residues.

This clone has only a few counts. The V call is TRBV4-1, the J call TRBJ1-2; D is uncertain. CDR3 size: 13 residues. The V and J ends lost 1 base and 2 bases respectively, with 5 bases between them. Germline values: CDR1 MGHRA, CDR2 YSYEKL. CDR3 sequence (DNA): TGCGCCAGCAGCCAAGGTGTAAACTATGGCTACACCTTC. This encodes CASSQGVNYGYTF.

In its sample, this clone was seen a few times. J is TRBJ1-4 and V is TRBV9; a weak D match, TRBD1 (6 bases). The CDR3 length is 15 residues. CDR1 is SGDLS, CDR2 YYNGEE, per germline. Between the trimmed V and J ends, which lost 4 bases and 7 bases, there was a span of 17 bases. The CDR3 DNA reads as TGTGCCAGCAGCACCCAGACAGGCTCTTTTGAAAAACTGTTTTTT. It yields the protein CASSTQTGSFEKLFF.

This clone has just a few counts. The gene calls are TRBV29-1 and TRBJ1-2, with D unclear. With 8 bases removed from V and 2 bases from J, the gap between germline ends came to 9 bases. The CDR3 consists of 11 residues. Germline-derived CDR1 and CDR2 are SQVTM and ANQGSEA. CDR3 in DNA: TGCAGCTCTTGGGAGAACTATGGCTACACCTTC. It translates to CSSWENYGYTF.

The chain couples TRBV7-7 to TRBJ2-2; no clear D gene. The CDR3 runs to 15 residues. The V gene lost 1 base and the J gene lost 3 bases, with 9 bases spanning the gap. Germline-derived CDR1 and CDR2 are SSHAT and FNYEAQ (reference sequence). The CDR3 DNA sequence: TGTGCCAGCAGCTTAGTCGGCCTCGACACCGGGGAGCTGTTTTTT. It yields the protein CASSLVGLDTGELFF.

The rearrangement joins TRBV7-2 to TRBJ2-7, with 7 bases identical to TRBD1. The CDR3 extends over 16 amino acids. V dropped 1 base and J dropped 0; count of bases not matched to a gene: 6. CDR1 is SGHTA, CDR2 FQGNSA, per germline. As DNA, the CDR3 is TGTGCCAGCAGCTTAGGCCTGACAGGGATCTCCTACGAGCAGTACTTC. This translates into CASSLGLTGISYEQYF.

V usage is TRBV11-2 and J usage is TRBJ1-5; D gene unclear. The germline V gene has CDR1 SGHAT and CDR2 FQNNGV. V lost 0 bases and J lost 4, with 4 bases in between. This CDR3 comprises 13 residues. The CDR3 sequence: CASSLEENQPQHF. The CDR3 DNA is TGTGCCAGCAGCTTAGAGGAAAATCAGCCCCAGCATTTT.

The V gene is TRBV5-6, the J gene TRBJ2-7, with D possibly TRBD2 on 5 matching bases. V was trimmed by 2 bases and J by 11 bases, leaving 20 bases between them. This CDR3 spans 14 amino acids. Germline CDR1 and CDR2: SGHDT and YYEEEE. The CDR3 nucleotides read TGTGCCAGCAGCTTAATCGGATCTCCTAGCCACGAGTACTTC. This codes for CASSLIGSPSHEYF.

The gene calls are TRBV2 and TRBJ1-2, with D possibly matching TRBD1 (5 bases). The V end was cut by 6 bases, the J end by 4 bases, with 12 bases between. The CDR3 runs 13 residues. Germline V gives CDR1 SNHLY, CDR2 FYNNEI. The chain's CDR3 is CASREDIAYGYTF. As DNA, the CDR3 is TGTGCCAGCAGAGAGGACATCGCCTATGGCTACACCTTC.

This clone turned up a few times. The rearrangement joins TRBV7-3 to TRBJ2-2; D gene ambiguous. Trimming removed 5 bases at V and 1 base at J, with 14 bases between. The CDR3 has 16 residues. CDR1 SGHTA and CDR2 FQGTGA come from the germline V gene. The CDR3 DNA reads as TGTGCCAGCAGCCCTATCCCTACAGAGAACACCGGGGAGCTGTTTTTT. As protein: CASSPIPTENTGELFF.

The chain has TRBV19 and TRBJ2-2, with a weak D call TRBD2 (5 bases). Germline CDR1 and CDR2: LNHDA and SQIVND (reference sequence). V was cut by 5 bases and J by 5 bases, with 12 bases left in between. The CDR3 contains 14 residues. This CDR3 reads CASSAGLGTGELFF. In DNA, the CDR3 is TGTGCCAGTAGTGCGGGCTTAGGGACCGGGGAGCTGTTTTTT.

V gene TRBV9 combines with J gene TRBJ2-3; 7 bases agree with TRBD2. CDR3 length equals 15 residues. Germline V CDR1 and CDR2: SGDLS, YYNGEE. After removal of 1 base from V and 0 bases from J, the junction contained 2 bases not matched to a gene. CDR3 region: CASSVLGGSTDTQYF. CDR3 nucleotides: TGTGCCAGCAGCGTACTGGGAGGGAGCACAGATACGCAGTATTTT.

The chain recombines TRBV7-9 with TRBJ2-5, with D possibly matching TRBD2 (6 bases). Trimming took off 3 bases at V and 4 bases at J, with 9 bases between the two ends. The CDR3 has 13 residues. Germline loops: CDR1 SEHNR, CDR2 FQNEAQ (reference sequence). Here the CDR3 reads CASSFRGGETQYF. In DNA, the CDR3 is TGTGCCAGCAGCTTTAGGGGAGGAGAGACCCAGTACTTC.

Only a few counts were recorded for this clone. The V call is TRBV7-2, the J call TRBJ2-3; no reliable D call. The germline V gene encodes CDR1 SGHTA and CDR2 FQGNSA. The length of the CDR3 is 14 residues. Between the trimmed V and J ends, which lost 8 bases and 4 bases, there was a span of 16 bases. The CDR3 sequence is CASGASVLPDTQYF. DNA of the CDR3: TGTGCCAGCGGAGCCTCGGTTCTCCCAGATACGCAGTATTTT.

This chain links TRBV10-3 with TRBJ1-6; 7 positions agree with TRBD1. Unmatched junction bases numbered 8, after V lost 4 bases and J lost 5 bases. Per the germline V gene, CDR1 is ENHRY and CDR2 is SYGVKD. The CDR3 sequence is 16 residues long. The CDR3 coding sequence is TGTGCCATCAGTGCAGAAACAGGGGCTAATAATTCACCCCTCCACTTT. Translated, it gives CAISAETGANNSPLHF.

This clone occurred a few times. This sequence joins TRBV2 and TRBJ1-5; the D is unclear. V gave up 5 bases and J gave up 3 bases, with 11 bases separating them. The CDR3 has 14 residues. The germline V gene encodes CDR1 SNHLY and CDR2 FYNNEI. The CDR3 DNA sequence: TGTGCCAGCAGTTCGGACGGGAACAATCAGCCCCAGCATTTT. This translates into CASSSDGNNQPQHF.

This clone was counted a few times. This chain links TRBV9 with TRBJ1-2; 7 bases are shared with TRBD1. The V segment lost 5 bases and the J segment 7 bases; nucleotides outside the gene matches: 8. Germline assignment: CDR1 SGDLS and CDR2 YYNGEE. The CDR3 spans 13 residues. The chain's CDR3 is CASSTTGTGGYTF. CDR3 nucleotides: TGTGCCAGCAGTACGACAGGGACCGGTGGCTACACCTTC.